Listed below are T cell receptor beta chains from one sample, sequenced in a study of human T cells and chemical hapten exposure. TCRdb processed the RACE reads anew with MiXCR; each CDR3 protein has one entry. The sample includes tens of thousands of distinct CDR3 sequences, 12% seen only once; the top ten take approximately 1.9%. The specimen comprised whole blood, sampled in connection with sensitization to the hapten diphenylcyclopropenone (DPC). The receptors were sampled from a woman in her forties with alopecia areata. Some clones in this sample may be carry-over from other donors' samples. Each CDR3 is given with its conserved first and last residue. The D gene is left open where the match is weak. Only some rows state a clone size, as once, few, many or a class for expanded clones.

V	D	size	J	DNA	CDR3
TRBV28	-	once	TRBJ1-5	TGTGTCAGCAGAGACAGAGGCAATCAGCCCCAGCATTTT	CVSRDRGNQPQHF
TRBV7-9	-	many	TRBJ2-5	TGTGCCAGCAGCTTAGATTCCAGCTTGGAGACCCAGTACTTC	CASSLDSSLETQYF
TRBV7-9	-	few	TRBJ2-1	TGTGCCAGCAGCCCCGGACACTCCTCTGAGCAGTTCTTC	CASSPGHSSEQFF
TRBV10-3	TRBD1	many	TRBJ2-3	TGTGCCATCAGCCGACAGGGTCCTCGAATCACAGATACGCAGTATTTT	CAISRQGPRITDTQYF
TRBV28	-	-	TRBJ2-7	TGTGCCAGCAGTTCTTTAGCCCCCTACGAGCAGTACTTC	CASSSLAPYEQYF
TRBV2	-	once	TRBJ1-2	TGTGCCAGTTTGGGCGTCGGCTACACCTTC	CASLGVGYTF
TRBV29-1	-	-	TRBJ2-5	TGCAGCGTTGCATCATCAGTAGAGACCCAGTACTTC	CSVASSVETQYF
TRBV28	-	many	TRBJ2-1	TGTGCCAGCAGTCTCACCGGGAGTGAGCAGTTCTTC	CASSLTGSEQFF
TRBV18	-	-	TRBJ2-6	TGTGCCAGCTCACCACCGGGGGCCCCTGGGGCCAACGTCCTGACTTTC	CASSPPGAPGANVLTF
TRBV19	TRBD1	many	TRBJ2-3	TGTGCCAGTAGTATGGGGACAGGACGTACTAATACGCAGTATTTT	CASSMGTGRTNTQYF
TRBV11-2	-	-	TRBJ1-1	TGTGCCAGCAGCTTAAGTACAGCCTCGAACACTGAAGCTTTCTTT	CASSLSTASNTEAFF
TRBV2	-	-	TRBJ1-1	TGTGCCAGCAGTGGGGAGGGTGGGACTGAAGCTTTCTTT	CASSGEGGTEAFF
TRBV29-1	-	-	TRBJ2-5	TGCAGCGTTCGCAGGGCGTATGGGGACCAAGAGACCCAGTACTTC	CSVRRAYGDQETQYF
TRBV7-8	TRBD1	-	TRBJ1-4	TGTGCCAGCAGCCCAGGGGGAGGGGCAAATGAAAAACTGTTTTTT	CASSPGGGANEKLFF
TRBV2	-	many	TRBJ1-5	TGTGCCAGCAGGGAACTGGACGGCCTCAATCAGCCCCAGCATTTT	CASRELDGLNQPQHF
TRBV27	-	medium-sized	TRBJ1-2	TGTGCCAGCGGGCCAGGGACCATCTATGGCTACACCTTC	CASGPGTIYGYTF
TRBV6-6	TRBD1	once	TRBJ2-7	TGTGCCAGCAGACCGAACAGGGGGTCCTACGAGCAGTACTTC	CASRPNRGSYEQYF
TRBV7-9	-	many	TRBJ1-2	TGTGCCAGCAGCCCGTCTCCGACGAGTCGCGCTGGCTACACCTTC	CASSPSPTSRAGYTF
TRBV28	TRBD1	few	TRBJ2-7	TGTGCCAGCAGTTCCAGGGGGCGATACGAGCAGTACTTC	CASSSRGRYEQYF
TRBV5-1	-	many	TRBJ2-7	TGCGCCAGCAGCTTTTGGAGGAATAGTAACGAGCAGTACTTC	CASSFWRNSNEQYF
TRBV20-1	TRBD2	many	TRBJ2-1	TGCAGTGCTAGAGTGGCTAGCGGCTCCTACAATGAGCAGTTCTTC	CSARVASGSYNEQFF
TRBV9	-	many	TRBJ1-1	TGTGCCAGCAGCACGGGCGGGGGGCGTACTGAAGCTTTCTTT	CASSTGGGRTEAFF
TRBV7-9	-	-	TRBJ1-5	TGTGCCAGCAGTTCTCCCGGGGACTCCCGATCGGATCAGCCCCAGCATTTT	CASSSPGDSRSDQPQHF
TRBV6-2/TRBV6-3	-	many	TRBJ2-1	TGTGCCAGCAGTGCTAGGGACCTCTCCTACAATGAGCAGTTCTTC	CASSARDLSYNEQFF
TRBV20-1	TRBD2	-	TRBJ2-7	TGCAGTGCTAGTGTACCTAGCGGGATCGCCTACGAGCAGTACTTC	CSASVPSGIAYEQYF
TRBV12-3/TRBV12-4	-	many	TRBJ1-2	TGTGCCAGCAGTTTTAGCAGGGGTTGGTATGGCTACACCTTC	CASSFSRGWYGYTF
TRBV2	-	few	TRBJ2-4	TGTGCCAGCAGGTACCCCCCGCAGGGCAAAACAATAGCCAAAAACATTCAGTACTTC	CASRYPPQGKTIAKNIQYF
TRBV12-3/TRBV12-4	-	many	TRBJ1-3	TGTGCCAGCAGTCTCTGGGGCTCTGGAAACACCATATATTTT	CASSLWGSGNTIYF
TRBV7-6	-	few	TRBJ1-6	TGTGCCAGCAGCTCGACATCGAATTCACCCCTCCACTTT	CASSSTSNSPLHF
TRBV6-1	-	few	TRBJ1-5	TGTGCCAGCAGTGTCGAGCCAGGGAGCAATCAGCCCCAGCATTTT	CASSVEPGSNQPQHF
TRBV28	-	few	TRBJ2-1	TGTGCCAGCACCGAGTTGGGGAATGAGCAGTTCTTC	CASTELGNEQFF
TRBV29-1	-	few	TRBJ2-6	TGCAGCGTTATACAATGGACTGGGGCCAACGTCCTGACTTTC	CSVIQWTGANVLTF
TRBV5-4	TRBD1	-	TRBJ1-1	TGTGCCAGCAGCGTTACAGGGGGCACTGAAGCTTTCTTT	CASSVTGGTEAFF
TRBV28	TRBD1	many	TRBJ2-1	TGTGCCAGCAGGGGACAGGGACGGTACGAGCAGTTCTTC	CASRGQGRYEQFF
TRBV29-1	TRBD2	-	TRBJ2-7	TGCAGCGTTGACGGGGGGGGCGAGCAGTACTTC	CSVDGGGEQYF
TRBV30	-	few	TRBJ1-1	TGTGCCGGGCAGAGGGGGGGGAACACTGAAGCCTTCTTT	CAGQRGGNTEAFF
TRBV28	TRBD1	-	TRBJ1-5	TGTGCCAGCAGTTTTGCCCTGGACAGGGGTAATCAGCCCCAGCATTTT	CASSFALDRGNQPQHF
TRBV19	-	many	TRBJ1-1	TGTGCCAGTAGTACCGCGGCTGAAGCTTTCTTT	CASSTAAEAFF
TRBV28	TRBD1	many	TRBJ2-5	TGTGCCAGCAGTGCCGCCGACAGGGCGGAGACCCAGTACTTC	CASSAADRAETQYF
TRBV29-1	-	-	TRBJ2-7	TGCAGCGTGACAAGGGGGACCTACGAGCAGTACTTC	CSVTRGTYEQYF
TRBV15	TRBD1	many	TRBJ2-1	TGTGCCACCAGCAGAGTTCGGACAGGTGAAGGCTACAATGAGCAGTTCTTC	CATSRVRTGEGYNEQFF
TRBV18	-	many	TRBJ1-1	TGTGCCAGCTCGGCTAGTTTGGACACTGAAGCTTTCTTT	CASSASLDTEAFF
TRBV5-1	-	many	TRBJ2-6	TGCGCCAGCAGCTTTGGGGGAGTTAACTCTGGGGCCAACGTCCTGACTTTC	CASSFGGVNSGANVLTF
TRBV28	-	-	TRBJ1-2	TGTGCCAGCTTATCGGTTCCTAACTATGGCTACACCTTC	CASLSVPNYGYTF
TRBV29-1	-	many	TRBJ1-1	TGCAGCGTCCGCGGAGAGCCCAACACTGAAGCTTTCTTT	CSVRGEPNTEAFF
TRBV28	-	-	TRBJ1-2	TGTGCCAGCAGTTTCAACAACTATGGCTACACCTTC	CASSFNNYGYTF
TRBV20-1	-	many	TRBJ1-2	TGCAGTGCCGCCAAGGGGGGGCCGGGCTATGGCTACACCTTC	CSAAKGGPGYGYTF
TRBV3-1	-	few	TRBJ1-4	TGTGCCAGCAGCCAACCGGGACGAAATGAAAAACTGTTTTTT	CASSQPGRNEKLFF
TRBV7-2	-	-	TRBJ2-3	TGTGCCAGCAGCAGGCCCCCCACAGATACGCAGTATTTT	CASSRPPTDTQYF
TRBV30	-	many	TRBJ1-5	TGTGCCTGGAGTTTCGGGGGGTACAATCAGCCCCAGCATTTT	CAWSFGGYNQPQHF
TRBV5-1	TRBD1	few	TRBJ1-2	TGCGCCAGCAGCTTCAATGGGGACAGTTCGCGTGGCTACACCTTC	CASSFNGDSSRGYTF
TRBV29-1	-	many	TRBJ1-1	TGCAGCGTTGAGGGGAACACTGAAGCTTTCTTT	CSVEGNTEAFF
TRBV29-1	TRBD1	many	TRBJ1-3	TGCAGCGTCCAGGGGGCCTCAAGAAACACCATATATTTT	CSVQGASRNTIYF
TRBV12-3/TRBV12-4	-	-	TRBJ2-7	TGTGCCAGCAGCCCCCCATGGACGGAAAAGTACGAGCAGTACTTC	CASSPPWTEKYEQYF
TRBV12-3/TRBV12-4	TRBD2	many	TRBJ2-5	TGTGCCAGCAGCAGTAGCGGGAGAGGGGAGACCCAGTACTTC	CASSSSGRGETQYF